The subject of this entry is one TCR beta chain. The PCR made use of 60 Vbeta and 13 Jbeta primers. Clones were sequenced by immunoSEQ multiplex PCR, and TCRdb holds only the in-frame ones, with some missing. This table has tens of thousands of clones, 70% to 75% appearing once. The sample comes from a study of cytomegalovirus exposure and HLA in healthy donors. The clonotype was recovered from a woman between 50 and 59 years old in good health and CMV-seropositive. Sequencing was performed on PBMCs.

DNA for the CDR3: TGTGCCAGCAGTTCCCTCTTAGGACAGGGGAACACTGAAGCTTTCTTT. Protein product: CASSSLLGQGNTEAFF. This chain uses TRBV28 with TRBJ1-1; 8 bases match TRBD1. In germline, CDR1 is MDHEN, CDR2 SYDVKM. V trimming: 4 bases; J trimming: 1 base; junction bases outside the gene matches: 8. This CDR3 has 16 residues.